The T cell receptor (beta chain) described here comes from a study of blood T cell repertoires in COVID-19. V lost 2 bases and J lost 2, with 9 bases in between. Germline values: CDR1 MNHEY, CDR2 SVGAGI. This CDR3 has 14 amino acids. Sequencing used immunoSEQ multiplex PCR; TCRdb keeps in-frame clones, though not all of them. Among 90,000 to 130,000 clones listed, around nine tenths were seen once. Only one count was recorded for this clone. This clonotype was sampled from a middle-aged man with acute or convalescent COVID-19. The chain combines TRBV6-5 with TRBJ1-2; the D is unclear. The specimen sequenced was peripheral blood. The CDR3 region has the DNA TGTGCCAGCAGTTACGGTCAGCGCAACTATGGCTACACCTTC. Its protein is CASSYGQRNYGYTF.